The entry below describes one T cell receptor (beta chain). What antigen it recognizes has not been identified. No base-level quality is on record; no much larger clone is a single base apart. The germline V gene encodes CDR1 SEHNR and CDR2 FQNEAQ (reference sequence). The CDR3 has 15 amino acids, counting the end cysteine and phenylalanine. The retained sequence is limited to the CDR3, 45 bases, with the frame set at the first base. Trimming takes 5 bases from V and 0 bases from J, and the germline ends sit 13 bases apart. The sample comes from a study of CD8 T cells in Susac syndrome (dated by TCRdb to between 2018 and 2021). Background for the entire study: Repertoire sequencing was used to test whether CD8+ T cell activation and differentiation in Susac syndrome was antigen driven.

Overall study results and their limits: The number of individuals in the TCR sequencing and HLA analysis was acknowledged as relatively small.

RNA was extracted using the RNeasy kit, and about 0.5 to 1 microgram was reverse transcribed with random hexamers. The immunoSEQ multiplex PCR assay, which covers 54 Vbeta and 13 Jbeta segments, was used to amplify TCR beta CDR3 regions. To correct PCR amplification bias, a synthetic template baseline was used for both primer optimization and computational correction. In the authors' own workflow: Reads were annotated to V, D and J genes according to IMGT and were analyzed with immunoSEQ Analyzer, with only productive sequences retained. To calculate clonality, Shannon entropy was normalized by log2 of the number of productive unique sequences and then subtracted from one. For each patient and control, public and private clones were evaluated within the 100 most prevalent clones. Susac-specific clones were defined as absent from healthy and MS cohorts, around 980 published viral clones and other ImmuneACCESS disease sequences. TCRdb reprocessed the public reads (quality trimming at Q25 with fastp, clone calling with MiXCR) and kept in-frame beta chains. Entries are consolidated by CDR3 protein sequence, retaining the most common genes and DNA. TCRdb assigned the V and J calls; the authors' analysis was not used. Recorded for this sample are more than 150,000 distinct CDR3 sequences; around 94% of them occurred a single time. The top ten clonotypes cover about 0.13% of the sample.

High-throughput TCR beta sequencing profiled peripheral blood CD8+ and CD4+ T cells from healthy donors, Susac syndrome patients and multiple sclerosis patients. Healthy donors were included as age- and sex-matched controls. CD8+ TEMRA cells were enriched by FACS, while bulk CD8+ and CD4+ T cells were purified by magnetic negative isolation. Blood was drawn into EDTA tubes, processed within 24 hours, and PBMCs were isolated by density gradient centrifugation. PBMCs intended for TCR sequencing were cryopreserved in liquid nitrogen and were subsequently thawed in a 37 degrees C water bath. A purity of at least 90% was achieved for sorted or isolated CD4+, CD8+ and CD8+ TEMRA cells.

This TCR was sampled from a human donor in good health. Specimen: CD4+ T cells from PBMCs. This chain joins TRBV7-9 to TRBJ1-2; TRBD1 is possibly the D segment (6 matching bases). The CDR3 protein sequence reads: CASSLRTAANYGYTF. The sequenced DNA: TGTGCCAGCAGCCTAAGGACAGCCGCTAACTATGGCTACACCTTC.